This T cell receptor (beta chain) is drawn from a study of cytomegalovirus exposure and HLA in healthy donors. Study-level findings and limits: Sequencing likely caused a cluster of highly shared sequence variants. For most TCR sequences rarity was the rule, although some public TCRs occurred in many donors. Productive status was seen about 90% or about 30% of the time for most TCR beta V segments in an earlier analysis.

The CDR3 loop spans 16 amino acids. V was trimmed by 0 bases and J by 4 bases, leaving 14 bases between them. CDR1 SGDLS and CDR2 YYNGEE come from the germline V gene. In the case of this clone: Antigen unknown.

The study ran its PCR with 60 Vbeta and 13 Jbeta primers. The protocol was immunoSEQ multiplex PCR, while the TCRdb copy is restricted to in-frame clones and leaves out a portion. The sample lists tens of thousands of clones, roughly 80% occurring once. The V call is TRBV9, the J call TRBJ1-3, with D unclear. This TCR was recovered from a man aged 25-40 years in good health and CMV-seronegative. The sequenced sample consisted of PBMCs. The CDR3 sequence: CASSVGAGRFGNTIYF. CDR3 nucleotide sequence: TGTGCCAGCAGCGTAGGGGCGGGGAGGTTCGGAAACACCATATATTTT.